One and the same sample provided the 18 T cell receptor beta chains below, sequenced in a study of shared clonotypes between healthy human individuals. Libraries were prepared by immunoSEQ multiplex PCR; TCRdb keeps only in-frame clonotypes and omits some of them. The sample holds 2 million to 2.5 million clones; approximately 94% are singletons and the top ten take 0.13%. Material for sequencing was naive CD4+ T cells sorted from blood. The subset denotes: CD45RA+ positively selected. Source of these receptors: a man aged 18 to 35 in good health.

The chain combines TRBV4-3 with TRBJ2-1; TRBD2 matches 10 bases. CDR3 length: 14 amino acids. Germline CDR1 LGHNA, CDR2 YSLEER. V lost 0 bases and J lost 9; bases outside the gene matches: 2. The CDR3 DNA follows: TGCGCCAGCAGCCAAGAACTAGCGGGAACTGAGCAGTTCTTC. It codes for CASSQELAGTEQFF.

V and J are TRBV9 and TRBJ1-2; no definite D call. The CDR3 length is 13 residues. The V end lost 3 bases, the J end lost 2 bases, and 8 bases lay between the germline ends. CDR1 and CDR2 from the germline V gene are SGDLS and YYNGEE. DNA of the CDR3: TGTGCCAGCAGCGGTGACAAAAACTATGGCTACACCTTC. It yields the protein CASSGDKNYGYTF.

Of note for this clone: In the same sample, other DNA sequences code for this CDR3. V usage is TRBV30 and J usage is TRBJ2-1; TRBD2 agrees at 10 bases. Germline values: CDR1 GTSNPN, CDR2 SVGIG (reference sequence). V dropped 0 bases and J dropped 5; count of bases not matched to a gene: 4. This CDR3 region has 15 residues. CDR3 DNA sequence: TGTGCCTGGAGTGTAAGGCTAGCGGGAGACAATGAGCAGTTCTTC. Translation: CAWSVRLAGDNEQFF.

This chain joins TRBV7-9 and TRBJ1-6; D gene unclear. The germline CDR1 and CDR2 sequences are SEHNR and FQNEAQ (reference sequence). This CDR3 region has 17 residues. Deletions cut 2 bases from V and 4 bases from J, with 15 bases between. The CDR3 coding sequence is TGTGCCAGCAGCTTACCCCCACCGCCTGGGTATAATTCACCCCTCCACTTT. Its protein product is CASSLPPPPGYNSPLHF.

The V call is TRBV5-8, the J call TRBJ2-4, with TRBD1 as a possible D gene (6 bases). CDR1 is SGHTS and CDR2 is YDEGEE in the germline V gene. V dropped 3 bases and J dropped 0 bases, with 16 bases sitting between them. The CDR3 extends over 17 amino acids. The CDR3 DNA reads as TGTGCCAGCAGCTATGGGGGCACAGGTCTAGCCAAAAACATTCAGTACTTC. This gives the protein CASSYGGTGLAKNIQYF.

The gene calls are TRBV5-8 and TRBJ2-7, with no clear D. Germline CDR1 and CDR2: SGHTS and YDEGEE. The CDR3 extends over 11 amino acids. V lost 6 bases to trimming and J lost 7 bases, with 11 bases between them. The CDR3 sequence: CASNRPGEQYF. CDR3 coding DNA: TGTGCCAGCAATAGGCCCGGGGAGCAGTACTTC. Complete variable domain (other parts from reference TRBV5-8 and TRBJ2-7): EAGVTQSPTHLIKTRGQQATLRCSPISGHTSVYWYQQALGLGLQFLLWYDEGEERNRGNFPPRFSGRQFPNYSSELNVNALELEDSALYLCASNRPGEQYFGPGTRLTVT.

Remarks on this clone: This same CDR3 is encoded by further DNA sequences in the sample. The rearrangement links TRBV5-1 to TRBJ2-2, with D perhaps matching TRBD1 (6 bases). CDR3 length equals 15 residues. V was clipped by 2 bases and J by 1 base, with 9 bases between them. Germline V gene lookup returns CDR1 SGHRS and CDR2 YFSETQ. The CDR3 DNA sequence: TGCGCCAGCAGCTTATTACAGGGGAACACCGGGGAGCTGTTTTTT. Translation: CASSLLQGNTGELFF. The variable domain in full, with the rest retrieved from reference TRBV5-1 and TRBJ2-2, is KAGVTQTPRYLIKTRGQQVTLSCSPISGHRSVSWYQQTPGQGLQFLFEYFSETQRNKGNFPGRFSGRQFSNSRSEMNVSTLELGDSALYLCASSLLQGNTGELFFGEGSRLTVL.

V and J are TRBV27 and TRBJ1-2; the D is unclear. Looked up from germline, CDR1 is MNHEY and CDR2 is SMNVEV (reference sequence). Trimming took off 3 bases at V and 6 bases at J, with 14 bases between the two ends. CDR3 length: 14 amino acids. The CDR3 DNA is TGTGCCAGCAGTTTCTCTCCACCTGGAGATGGCTACACCTTC. Its translation: CASSFSPPGDGYTF.

This chain connects TRBV29-1 to TRBJ2-7; the match to TRBD1 covers 9 bases. This CDR3 contains 14 residues. Germline V gives CDR1 SQVTM, CDR2 ANQGSEA. V dropped 6 bases and J dropped 6; count of bases not matched to a gene: 12. Here the CDR3 DNA reads TGCAGCGTAGACTTGACAGGGGGACTTTCCGAGCAGTACTTC. This translates into CSVDLTGGLSEQYF.

V usage is TRBV7-2 and J usage is TRBJ2-1; TRBD1 matches at 8 bases. J was trimmed by 4 bases and V by 4 bases; bases with no gene match: 6. The V gene's germline CDR1 is SGHTA and CDR2 FQGNSA. The CDR3 length is 15 residues. As DNA, the CDR3 is TGTGCCAGCAGCTCAGGACAGGGCGTATACAATGAGCAGTTCTTC. Its protein product is CASSSGQGVYNEQFF.

This chain uses TRBV4-1 with TRBJ2-5; 11 bases line up with TRBD1. The CDR3 is 16 amino acids. The V gene's germline CDR1 is MGHRA and CDR2 YSYEKL. The J segment lost 2 bases and the V segment lost 3 bases, leaving 5 bases of the junction unmatched. CDR3 sequence: CASSHGDRGSQETQYF. CDR3 nucleotides: TGCGCCAGCAGCCATGGGGACAGGGGGTCTCAAGAGACCCAGTACTTC.

This clone was observed a single time. The same CDR3 can be traced to other DNA sequences in this sample. J is TRBJ1-1 and V is TRBV29-1; D gene unclear. The V end was cut by 2 bases, the J end by 0 bases, with 7 bases between. The CDR3 spans 13 residues. Germline lookup yields CDR1 SQVTM and CDR2 ANQGSEA. The CDR3 DNA reads as TGCAGCGTTGAACGCCCCCTGAACACTGAAGCTTTCTTT. Translated, it gives CSVERPLNTEAFF.

This clone was recorded a few times. This chain joins TRBV6-5 and TRBJ1-6; 8 nucleotides line up with TRBD1. Looked up from germline, CDR1 is MNHEY and CDR2 is SVGAGI. The CDR3 runs to 15 residues. The ends lost 2 bases at V and 8 bases at J; junction bases unmatched: 5. The DNA for the CDR3 is TGTGCCAGCAGTTACGAGACAGGGGCGTATTCACCCCTCCACTTT. Its translation is CASSYETGAYSPLHF.

The chain couples TRBV12-5 to TRBJ2-7; 11 bases fit TRBD2. Losses at the gene ends were 2 bases for V and 0 bases for J; bases not matched to a gene: 6. The CDR3 runs to 17 residues. Germline CDR1 reads LGHNT; CDR2 reads FRNRAP. CDR3 residues: CASGLMKTSGISYEQYF. Here the CDR3 DNA reads TGTGCTAGTGGTTTGATGAAGACTAGCGGGATCTCCTACGAGCAGTACTTC.

This clone was counted a single time. The chain joins TRBV27 to TRBJ1-5; 9 nucleotides line up with TRBD1. The ends lost 5 bases at V and 8 bases at J; junction bases unmatched: 13. The germline gives CDR1 MNHEY, CDR2 SMNVEV (reference sequence). CDR3 length: 16 residues. This CDR3 reads CASSLTGTGNREPQHF. The CDR3 coding sequence is TGTGCCAGCAGTCTTACCGGGACAGGGAATAGGGAGCCCCAGCATTTT.

V is TRBV10-3 and J is TRBJ2-7; TRBD2 matches 12 bases. Trimming removed 6 bases from V and 5 bases from J; junction bases left unmatched: 8. CDR1 is ENHRY and CDR2 is SYGVKD in the germline V gene. The CDR3 runs to 15 residues. CDR3 sequence reads: CAIRARLAGDHEQYF. As DNA, the CDR3 is TGTGCCATCAGAGCCAGACTAGCGGGAGATCACGAGCAGTACTTC.

The rearrangement uses TRBV30 and TRBJ2-7; D ambiguous. The V gene's germline CDR1 is GTSNPN and CDR2 SVGIG (reference sequence). The CDR3 has 12 residues. The V gene lost 2 bases and the J gene lost 3 bases, with 8 bases spanning the gap. CDR3 sequence reads: CAWSRVGYEQYF. In nucleotides, the CDR3 is TGTGCCTGGAGTCGCGTGGGCTACGAGCAGTACTTC.

The chain combines TRBV5-1 with TRBJ2-1; 16 nucleotides align to TRBD2. V dropped 4 bases and J dropped 7; count of bases not matched to a gene: 11. The CDR3 is 18 residues long. CDR1 SGHRS and CDR2 YFSETQ come from the germline V gene. CDR3 region: CASSPGTSGRASWNEQFF. Here the CDR3 DNA reads TGCGCCAGCAGCCCCGGGACTAGCGGGAGGGCCAGTTGGAATGAGCAGTTCTTC.